The 31 T cell receptor beta chains below come from one sample, sequenced in a study of blood T cell repertoires in COVID-19. This table comes from immunoSEQ multiplex PCR, and its TCRdb copy is limited to in-frame clones, with some not included. The sample lists roughly 250,000 clones; 86% were seen once. The source material was PBMCs or T cells enriched from blood (not recorded which). Receptors were obtained from a woman aged 40 to 55 with acute COVID-19.

The V call is TRBV29-1, the J call TRBJ2-5, with D perhaps matching TRBD2 (6 bases). The V end lost 6 bases, the J end lost 5 bases, and 16 bases lay between the germline ends. The CDR3 is 13 amino acids. CDR1 is SQVTM, CDR2 ANQGSEA, per germline. This CDR3 is CSVPGSGTETQYF. The CDR3 DNA reads as TGCAGCGTCCCCGGGTCCGGGACTGAGACCCAGTACTTC.

This clone was recorded a few times. The rearrangement links TRBV2 to TRBJ1-1; D unclear. The germline V and J ends were trimmed by 0 bases and 8 bases, with 16 bases remaining between them. This CDR3 comprises 15 residues. Per germline, CDR1 SNHLY and CDR2 FYNNEI. The CDR3 here is CASSEALRVRPEAFF. The DNA for the CDR3 is TGTGCCAGCAGTGAAGCGCTTCGGGTCAGACCAGAAGCTTTCTTT.

The chain couples TRBV4-2 to TRBJ1-2; D is ambiguous. Between the trimmed V and J ends, which lost 2 bases and 5 bases, there was a span of 15 bases. Germline CDR1 and CDR2: LGHNA and YNFKEQ. The CDR3 is made up of 15 amino acids. The CDR3 sequence: CASSQLGGEAYGYTF. As DNA, the CDR3 is TGTGCCAGCAGCCAACTAGGTGGGGAGGCTTATGGCTACACCTTC.

The chain couples TRBV11-2 to TRBJ2-7, with 7 bases fitting TRBD1. Trimming cost V 6 bases and J 6 bases; bases outside gene matches: 14. Germline V gene data show CDR1 as SGHAT and CDR2 as FQNNGV. The CDR3 runs to 15 residues. The CDR3 region has the DNA TGTGCCAGCAGTTCCGAAGGGGGCCATACCGCCGAGCAGTACTTC. This encodes CASSSEGGHTAEQYF.

The CDR3 sequence: CASSQVIAGYEQYF. CDR3 in DNA: TGTGCCAGCAGCCAAGTAATAGCGGGGTACGAGCAGTACTTC. The chain carries TRBV3-1 (or the pseudogene TRBV3-2) and TRBJ2-7; TRBD2 matches at 8 bases. Trimming took 1 base from V and 4 from J; bases not matched to a gene: 3. Germline assignment: CDR1 LGHDT and CDR2 YNNKEL (reference sequence). The CDR3 length is 14 residues.

The chain has TRBV7-9 and TRBJ1-6; 7 positions match TRBD1. The CDR3 consists of 14 residues. Germline CDR1 SEHNR, CDR2 FQNEAQ (reference sequence). After removal of 4 bases from V and 8 bases from J, the junction contained 5 bases not matched to a gene. For the CDR3, the DNA is TGTGCCAGCAGCTCTTCAGGGGGATATTCACCCCTCCACTTT. This codes for CASSSSGGYSPLHF.

V gene TRBV3-1 (or the pseudogene TRBV3-2) combines with J gene TRBJ1-1; 7 bases agree with TRBD1. Trimming took 4 bases from V and 1 from J; bases not matched to a gene: 0. Germline V CDR1 and CDR2: LGHDT, YNNKEL (reference sequence). The CDR3 has 13 residues. CDR3 protein: CASSRQGNTEAFF. CDR3 sequence (DNA): TGTGCCAGCAGCCGACAGGGGAACACTGAAGCTTTCTTT.

This clone was observed once. The rearrangement joins TRBV30 to TRBJ1-6, with 9 bases fitting TRBD1. CDR3 length equals 15 residues. J lost 6 bases, V lost 3 bases, and 6 bases had no gene match. Germline V gene lookup returns CDR1 GTSNPN and CDR2 SVGIG (reference sequence). As DNA, the CDR3 is TGTGCCTGGAGCCGGACAGGGGTTGGTAATTCACCCCTCCACTTT. This translates into CAWSRTGVGNSPLHF.

The chain recombines TRBV6-5 with TRBJ2-6; perhaps TRBD1 as D (7 bases). V was clipped by 7 bases and J by 2 bases, with 12 bases between them. Looked up from germline, CDR1 is MNHEY and CDR2 is SVGAGI. The length of the CDR3 is 15 residues. CDR3: CASTQGGPGANVLTF. CDR3 nucleotides: TGTGCCAGCACCCAGGGGGGACCTGGGGCCAACGTCCTGACTTTC.

The rearrangement links TRBV25-1 to TRBJ1-2; maybe TRBD1 (5 bases). The V gene lost 3 bases and the J gene lost 7 bases, with 15 bases spanning the gap. Germline V lookup: CDR1 MGHDK, CDR2 SYGVNS. The CDR3 covers 14 residues. The CDR3 nucleotides read TGTGCCAGCAGTGACCCAGGGCCAGGGTCTGGCTACACCTTC. Translation gives CASSDPGPGSGYTF.

The genes are TRBV5-1 and TRBJ2-1; 7 bases fit TRBD2. V trimming: 1 base; J trimming: 1 base; junction bases outside the gene matches: 2. Germline V gene lookup returns CDR1 SGHRS and CDR2 YFSETQ. The CDR3 is 15 residues long. Here the CDR3 DNA reads TGCGCCAGCAGCTTGAGCGGGAAGTCCTACAATGAGCAGTTCTTC. Encoded protein: CASSLSGKSYNEQFF.

The rearrangement uses TRBV7-9 and TRBJ2-1; D not resolved. CDR1 and CDR2 (germline): SEHNR, FQNEAQ (reference sequence). The length of the CDR3 is 14 residues. Trimming pared 10 bases from V and 0 bases from J, leaving 13 bases between. CDR3 sequence (DNA): TGTGCCATCAAGAGGCGGAGCTCCTACAATGAGCAGTTCTTC. Protein product: CAIKRRSSYNEQFF.

The V and J genes are TRBV3-1 (or the pseudogene TRBV3-2) and TRBJ1-3; perhaps TRBD1 as D (6 bases). This CDR3 contains 16 residues. V was pared by 6 bases and J by 0 bases, with 15 bases between. The V gene's germline CDR1 is LGHDT and CDR2 YNNKEL (reference sequence). The CDR3 loop reads CASSLTGFDSGNTIYF. CDR3 DNA sequence: TGTGCCAGCAGTCTCACAGGGTTCGACTCTGGAAACACCATATATTTT.

CDR3 DNA sequence: TGTGCCAGCAGCTTTTTAGCGCGCCAAGAGACCCAGTACTTC. It encodes CASSFLARQETQYF. The chain is built from TRBV7-3 and TRBJ2-5; a weak D match, TRBD2 (5 bases). The V gene lost 3 bases and the J gene lost 1 base, with 9 bases spanning the gap. Looked up from germline, CDR1 is SGHTA and CDR2 is FQGTGA. The CDR3 covers 14 residues.

This clone appeared a single time. The CDR3 nucleotides read TGCAGCGCTCGGGACGGCGGGGGTTACGAGCAGTACTTC. The encoded protein is CSARDGGGYEQYF. This chain joins TRBV29-1 and TRBJ2-7, with 7 nucleotides matching TRBD2. J gave up 4 bases and V 7 bases, and 10 bases lay outside the gene matches. The V gene's germline CDR1 is SQVTM and CDR2 ANQGSEA. This CDR3 has 13 residues.

J is TRBJ2-1 and V is TRBV7-6; 13 bases are a match to TRBD2. Trimming removed 2 bases from V and 5 bases from J; junction bases left unmatched: 3. Looked up from germline, CDR1 is SGHVS and CDR2 is FNYEAQ. The CDR3 length is 16 residues. The CDR3 sequence: CASSLSGTSGDNEQFF. CDR3 in DNA: TGTGCCAGCAGCTTAAGCGGGACTAGCGGGGACAATGAGCAGTTCTTC.

The gene calls are TRBV28 and TRBJ2-7; TRBD2 agrees at 13 bases. Germline trimming cut 4 bases from V and 4 bases from J; bases unmatched to any gene: 10. Per the germline V gene, CDR1 is MDHEN and CDR2 is SYDVKM. The CDR3 is 17 residues long. The CDR3 nucleotides are TGTGCCAGCAGTTCGCTCTCCCGGACTAGCGGGAGTTACGAGCAGTACTTC. It codes for CASSSLSRTSGSYEQYF.

The chain recombines TRBV27 with TRBJ2-5; 10 bases line up with TRBD1. CDR1 MNHEY and CDR2 SMNVEV come from the germline V gene (reference sequence). Germline trimming cut 3 bases from V and 4 bases from J; bases unmatched to any gene: 5. The CDR3 is 15 amino acids. The CDR3 DNA is TGTGCCAGCAGTTTCCGGGACAGGGGATTAGAGACCCAGTACTTC. It specifies CASSFRDRGLETQYF.

The rearrangement joins TRBV28 to TRBJ1-4; 11 bases map to TRBD1. Germline V lookup: CDR1 MDHEN, CDR2 SYDVKM. The CDR3 length is 16 residues. The V segment lost 6 bases and the J segment 7 bases; nucleotides outside the gene matches: 10. The CDR3 nucleotides read TGTGCCAGCAGCCAACTCGGGGGGACAGGGGGTGAAAAACTGTTTTTT. Amino acids: CASSQLGGTGGEKLFF. The full variable domain, in which reference TRBV28 and TRBJ1-4 provide the parts outside the CDR3, is DVKVTQSSRYLVKRTGEKVFLECVQDMDHENMFWYRQDPGLGLRLIYFSYDVKMKEKGDIPEGYSVSREKKERFSLILESASTNQTSMYLCASSQLGGTGGEKLFFGSGTQLSVL.

The gene calls are TRBV11-3 and TRBJ2-1; tentative D call: TRBD1 (6 bases). The CDR3 is 15 residues long. Trimming pared 6 bases from V and 9 bases from J, leaving 21 bases between. Germline V gene sequence: CDR1 SGHNT, CDR2 YENEEA. The CDR3 spells CASSPDSARVVEQFF. CDR3 DNA sequence: TGTGCCAGCAGTCCGGACAGCGCCCGTGTCGTTGAGCAGTTCTTC.

This chain uses TRBV2 with TRBJ2-3; 12 bases are a match to TRBD2. Germline CDR1 is SNHLY and CDR2 is FYNNEI. J gave up 8 bases and V 10 bases, and 19 bases lay outside the gene matches. The CDR3 has 17 amino acids. CDR3 in amino acids: CANLKSQTSGRVGTQYF. DNA for the CDR3: TGTGCCAACCTAAAGTCCCAGACTAGCGGGAGAGTTGGTACGCAGTATTTT.

This chain connects TRBV9 to TRBJ2-1; the match to TRBD1 covers 7 bases. Trimming at V came to 0 bases and at J to 4 bases, leaving 7 bases not matched to a gene. Per the germline V gene, CDR1 is SGDLS and CDR2 is YYNGEE. The CDR3 runs 16 residues. The CDR3 protein is CASSVEQGSGYNEQFF. CDR3 sequence (DNA): TGTGCCAGCAGCGTAGAACAGGGGAGTGGATACAATGAGCAGTTCTTC.

The V call is TRBV6-5, the J call TRBJ2-1, with D possibly matching TRBD2 (7 bases). V was trimmed by 5 bases and J by 8 bases, leaving 16 bases between them. CDR1 and CDR2 from the germline V gene are MNHEY and SVGAGI. The CDR3 covers 14 residues. CDR3 in amino acids: CASSPRRGRDEQFF. In DNA form, the CDR3 reads TGTGCCAGCAGTCCCCGAAGGGGGAGGGATGAGCAGTTCTTC.

The chain employs TRBV25-1 and TRBJ2-5, with D possibly being TRBD2 (5 bases). Germline V gene lookup returns CDR1 MGHDK and CDR2 SYGVNS. The CDR3 consists of 13 residues. V lost 6 bases to trimming and J lost 3 bases, with 11 bases between them. This CDR3 reads CASREDGEETQYF. In DNA form, the CDR3 reads TGTGCCAGCAGAGAGGACGGGGAAGAGACCCAGTACTTC.

This clone was seen more than once but under ten times. V gene TRBV7-8 combines with J gene TRBJ2-5, with 9 bases fitting TRBD2. The CDR3 spans 14 residues. J was trimmed by 5 bases and V by 5 bases; bases with no gene match: 6. Germline V gene lookup returns CDR1 SGHVS and CDR2 FQNEAQ. This CDR3 reads CASSVGREGETQYF. The CDR3, as DNA: TGTGCCAGCAGCGTGGGGCGGGAGGGGGAGACCCAGTACTTC.

The rearrangement joins TRBV7-9 to TRBJ1-1; no clear D gene. Germline V gene data show CDR1 as SEHNR and CDR2 as FQNEAQ (reference sequence). With 1 base removed from V and 1 base from J, the gap between germline ends came to 7 bases. The CDR3 runs 14 residues. Here the CDR3 reads CASSLVTGNTEAFF. CDR3 in DNA: TGTGCCAGCAGCTTAGTGACGGGGAACACTGAAGCTTTCTTT.

The gene calls are TRBV21-1 and TRBJ1-4; the table's D call, TRBD1, was not checked against the DNA. TRBV21-1 is annotated as a pseudogene. This CDR3 contains 13 residues. The CDR3 nucleotides are TGTGCCAGCAGCAGCAGGCTTAATGAAAAACTGTTTTTT. It codes for CASSSRLNEKLFF.

The chain combines TRBV12-3 or TRBV12-4 with TRBJ1-2, with a tentative D call TRBD1 (5 bases). CDR3 length: 13 residues. The V end was cut by 3 bases, the J end by 8 bases, with 13 bases between. CDR3 bases: TGTGCCAGCAGTTTTTGGGGCCTGCGGGGCTACACCTTC. Amino acids: CASSFWGLRGYTF.

This sequence joins TRBV11-3 and TRBJ2-7; 7 nucleotides line up with TRBD1. Germline CDR1 SGHNT, CDR2 YENEEA. The CDR3 runs 15 residues. V lost 5 bases, J lost 0 bases, and 7 bases stayed unmatched. CDR3 amino acids: CASSLEGAASYEQYF. The CDR3 DNA reads TGTGCCAGCAGCCTCGAGGGGGCTGCCTCCTACGAGCAGTACTTC.

This clone was recorded only once. The chain uses TRBV7-9 and TRBJ2-5; 13 nucleotides agree with TRBD2. V was pared by 6 bases and J by 4 bases, with 8 bases of the junction left unmatched. Germline V CDR1 and CDR2: SEHNR, FQNEAQ (reference sequence). The CDR3 covers 16 residues. CDR3 bases: TGTGCCAGCAGGAACGGACTAGCGGGAGAGGGAGAGACCCAGTACTTC. Translating gives CASRNGLAGEGETQYF. Together with reference TRBV7-9 and TRBJ2-5, the CDR3 gives the full variable domain: DTGVSQNPRHKITKRGQNVTFRCDPISEHNRLYWYRQTLGQGPEFLTYFQNEAQLEKSRLLSDRFSAERPKGSFSTLEIQRTEQGDSAMYLCASRNGLAGEGETQYFGPGTRLLVL.

The V and J genes are TRBV9 and TRBJ2-1; 7 nucleotides agree with TRBD2. The CDR3 extends over 14 amino acids. V gave up 3 bases and J gave up 7 bases; unmatched junction bases: 7. Per germline, CDR1 SGDLS and CDR2 YYNGEE. CDR3 protein: CASSGLASRNEQFF. DNA for the CDR3: TGTGCCAGCAGCGGACTAGCTTCGAGGAATGAGCAGTTCTTC.